The clone carrying this T cell receptor beta chain was seen just once. Antigen unknown. Method: immunoSEQ multiplex PCR; TCRdb's copy keeps in-frame clones and lacks some. In the table there are fewer than 150,000 clones, about 93% of which are singletons. This sample is drawn from a study of T cell responses to AZD1222 COVID-19 vaccine. Study-wide findings and caveats: Targets within unmutated variant regions were reportedly found for nearly half of spike-specific TCRs. Just 6 or 7 AZD1222 recipients were seropositive at baseline. Rises in breadth and depth of Spike-specific TCRs came after two AZD1222 doses. Most donors were white British and more were female, and clonal diversity was possibly underestimated.

Trimming left V 0 bases short and J 4 bases short, with 11 bases between. The V gene's germline CDR1 is SGHAT and CDR2 FQNNGV. The CDR3 is made up of 15 amino acids. The source was peripheral blood, collected on day 0 of AZD1222 vaccination. The TCR originated in an adult in good health. The V call is TRBV11-2, the J call TRBJ2-3, with D maybe TRBD1 (6 bases). The CDR3 coding sequence is TGTGCCAGCAGCTTAGACGGCAGGGGTTCAGATACGCAGTATTTT. It is translated as CASSLDGRGSDTQYF. Full variable domain (rest looked up from reference TRBV11-2 and TRBJ2-3): EAGVAQSPRYKIIEKRQSVAFWCNPISGHATLYWYQQILGQGPKLLIQFQNNGVVDDSQLPKDRFSAERLKGVDSTLKIQPAKLEDSAVYLCASSLDGRGSDTQYFGPGTRLTVL.